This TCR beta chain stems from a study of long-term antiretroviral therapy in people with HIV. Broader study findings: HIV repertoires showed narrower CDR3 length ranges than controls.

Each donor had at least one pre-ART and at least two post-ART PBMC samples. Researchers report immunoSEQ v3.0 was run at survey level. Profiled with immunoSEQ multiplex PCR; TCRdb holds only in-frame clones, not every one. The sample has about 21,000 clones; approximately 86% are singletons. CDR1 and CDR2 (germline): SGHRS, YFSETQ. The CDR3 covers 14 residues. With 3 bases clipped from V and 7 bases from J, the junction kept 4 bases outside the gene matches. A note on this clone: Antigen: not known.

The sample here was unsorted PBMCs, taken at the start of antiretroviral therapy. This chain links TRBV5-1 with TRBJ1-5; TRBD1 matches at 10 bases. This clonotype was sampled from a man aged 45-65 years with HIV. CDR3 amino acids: CASSSGTGAQPQHF. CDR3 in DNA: TGCGCCAGCAGCTCCGGGACAGGGGCCCAGCCCCAGCATTTT.